The 7 T cell receptor beta chains below were found in one sample sequenced in a study of blood T cells in healthy people across ages. Together with a sample-barcoded 5' primer, a J-beta primer mix was included in a second PCR lasting about 7 to 11 cycles. TCRdb ran MiXCR on the 5' RACE reads and lists one entry per CDR3 protein. The sample includes more than 700,000 distinct CDR3 sequences, roughly 50% of them seen just once. The sample consisted of blood. The receptor set was obtained from an elderly man in good health.

The chain uses TRBV7-8 and TRBJ1-1; tentative D call: TRBD1 (6 bases). Germline CDR1 is SGHVS and CDR2 is FQNEAQ. V was cut by 6 bases and J by 4 bases, with 15 bases left in between. This CDR3 contains 14 residues. The CDR3, as DNA: TGTGCCAGCAGACCGACAGGAAAGGGCACTGAAGCTTTCTTT. This gives the protein CASRPTGKGTEAFF.

This clonotype was detected a few times. The CDR3 loop is CASSSRTGLGYAYF. The CDR3 DNA is TGTGCCAGCAGCTCCCGGACAGGGCTGGGGTACGCGTATTTT. The chain employs TRBV7-9 and TRBJ2-3; 8 nucleotides agree with TRBD1. The CDR3 spans 14 residues. V was clipped by 4 bases and J by 14 bases; unmatched bases: 14. The V gene's germline CDR1 is SEHNR and CDR2 FQNEAQ (reference sequence).

The chain has TRBV2 and TRBJ2-5, with a possible D match to TRBD2 (7 bases). Deletions cut 5 bases from V and 4 bases from J, with 14 bases between. The CDR3 sequence is 14 residues long. Germline CDR1 is SNHLY and CDR2 is FYNNEI. The CDR3 region is CASSKVGGRETQYF. As DNA, the CDR3 is TGTGCCAGCAGTAAGGTGGGGGGGCGAGAGACCCAGTACTTC.

This clonotype turned up a few times. V usage is TRBV6-2 or TRBV6-3 and J usage is TRBJ2-7, with TRBD1 identical over 8 bases. This CDR3 contains 15 residues. J was trimmed by 0 bases and V by 8 bases; bases with no gene match: 9. Germline values: CDR1 MNHEY, CDR2 SVGEGT. The CDR3: CASGSDRGPSYEQYF. The CDR3 region has the DNA TGTGCCAGCGGCTCAGACAGGGGACCCTCCTACGAGCAGTACTTC.

This clonotype has a handful of counts. The genes are TRBV4-2 and TRBJ2-7; 9 bases align to TRBD2. The V and J ends lost 0 bases and 2 bases, in that order; junction bases with no gene match: 2. Germline CDR1 reads LGHNA; CDR2 reads YNFKEQ. The CDR3 has 15 residues. CDR3 sequence: CASSQESSGAYEQYF. The CDR3, as DNA: TGTGCCAGCAGCCAAGAGTCTAGCGGGGCCTACGAGCAGTACTTC.

The gene calls are TRBV27 and TRBJ2-1; 9 bases are shared with TRBD1. With V trimmed by 6 bases and J by 4 bases, 7 bases remained unmatched. Looked up from germline, CDR1 is MNHEY and CDR2 is SMNVEV (reference sequence). The CDR3 is 15 amino acids. DNA for the CDR3: TGTGCCAGCAGCCAGGGACAGGGCTTATACAATGAGCAGTTCTTC. It translates to CASSQGQGLYNEQFF.

The chain couples TRBV18 to TRBJ2-4; 7 bases fit TRBD2. The closer fit of TRBJ2-7 to the DNA end suggests the J call may be wrong. The CDR3 totals 16 residues. Per germline, CDR1 KGHSH and CDR2 LQKENI. As DNA, the CDR3 is TGTGCCAGCTCAGCCCTACTAGCGCCATACTCCTACGAGCAGTACTTC. Its translation: CASSALLAPYSYEQYF.